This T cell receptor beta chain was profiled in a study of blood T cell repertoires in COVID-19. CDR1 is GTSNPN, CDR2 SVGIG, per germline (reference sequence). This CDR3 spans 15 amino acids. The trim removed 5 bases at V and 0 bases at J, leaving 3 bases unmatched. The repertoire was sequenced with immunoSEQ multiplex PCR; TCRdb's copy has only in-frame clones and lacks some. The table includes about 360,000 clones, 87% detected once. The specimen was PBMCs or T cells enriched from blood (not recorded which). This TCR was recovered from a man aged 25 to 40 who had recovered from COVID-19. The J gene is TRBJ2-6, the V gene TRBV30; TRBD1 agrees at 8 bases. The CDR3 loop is CAWQGASSGANVLTF. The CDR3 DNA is TGTGCCTGGCAGGGGGCGAGCTCTGGGGCCAACGTCCTGACTTTC.